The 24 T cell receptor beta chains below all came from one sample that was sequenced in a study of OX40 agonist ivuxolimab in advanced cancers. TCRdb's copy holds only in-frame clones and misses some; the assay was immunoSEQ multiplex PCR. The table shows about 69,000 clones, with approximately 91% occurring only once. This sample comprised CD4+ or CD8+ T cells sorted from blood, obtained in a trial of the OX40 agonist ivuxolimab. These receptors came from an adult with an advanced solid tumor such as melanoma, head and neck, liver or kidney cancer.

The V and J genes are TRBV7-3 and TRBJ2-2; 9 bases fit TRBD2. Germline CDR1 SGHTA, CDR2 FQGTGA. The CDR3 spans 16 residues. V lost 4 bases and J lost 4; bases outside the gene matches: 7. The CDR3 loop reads CASSSVFSGGTGELFF. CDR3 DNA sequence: TGTGCCAGCAGCTCCGTTTTTAGCGGGGGCACCGGGGAGCTGTTTTTT.

The CDR3 sequence: CASSSIIRTSGTTDTQYF. In DNA form, the CDR3 reads TGTGCCAGCAGCTCCATTATAAGGACTAGCGGGACCACAGATACGCAGTATTTT. The genes are TRBV7-3 and TRBJ2-3; 12 bases are shared with TRBD2. V lost 4 bases and J lost 2; bases outside the gene matches: 10. Germline CDR1 and CDR2: SGHTA and FQGTGA. There are 18 residues in the CDR3. Using reference TRBV7-3 and TRBJ2-3 for the parts outside the CDR3, the full variable domain is GAGVSQTPSNKVTEKGKYVELRCDPISGHTALYWYRQSLGQGPEFLIYFQGTGAADDSGLPNDRFFAVRPEGSVSTLKIQRTERGDSAVYLCASSSIIRTSGTTDTQYFGPGTRLTVL.

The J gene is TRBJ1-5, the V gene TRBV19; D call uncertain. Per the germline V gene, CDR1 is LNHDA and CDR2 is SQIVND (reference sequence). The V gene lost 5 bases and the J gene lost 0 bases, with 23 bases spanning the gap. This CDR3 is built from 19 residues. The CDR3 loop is CASSGRDPRPPYSNQPQHF. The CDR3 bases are TGTGCCAGTAGTGGGCGGGATCCCCGCCCCCCCTATAGCAATCAGCCCCAGCATTTT.

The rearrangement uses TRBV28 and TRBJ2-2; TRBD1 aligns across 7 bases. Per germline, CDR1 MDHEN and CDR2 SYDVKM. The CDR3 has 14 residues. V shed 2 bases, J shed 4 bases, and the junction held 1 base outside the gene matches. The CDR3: CASSLDRATGELFF. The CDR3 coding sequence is TGTGCCAGCAGTTTAGACAGGGCCACCGGGGAGCTGTTTTTT. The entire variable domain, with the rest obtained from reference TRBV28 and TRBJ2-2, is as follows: DVKVTQSSRYLVKRTGEKVFLECVQDMDHENMFWYRQDPGLGLRLIYFSYDVKMKEKGDIPEGYSVSREKKERFSLILESASTNQTSMYLCASSLDRATGELFFGEGSRLTVL.

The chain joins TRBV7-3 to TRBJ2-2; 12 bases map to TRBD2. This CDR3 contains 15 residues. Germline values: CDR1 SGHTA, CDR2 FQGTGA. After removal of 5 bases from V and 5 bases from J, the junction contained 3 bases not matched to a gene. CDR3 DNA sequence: TGTGCCAGCAGCCAAACTAGCGGGAGGACCGGGGAGCTGTTTTTT. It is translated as CASSQTSGRTGELFF. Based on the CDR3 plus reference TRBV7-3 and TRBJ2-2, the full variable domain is GAGVSQTPSNKVTEKGKYVELRCDPISGHTALYWYRQSLGQGPEFLIYFQGTGAADDSGLPNDRFFAVRPEGSVSTLKIQRTERGDSAVYLCASSQTSGRTGELFFGEGSRLTVL.

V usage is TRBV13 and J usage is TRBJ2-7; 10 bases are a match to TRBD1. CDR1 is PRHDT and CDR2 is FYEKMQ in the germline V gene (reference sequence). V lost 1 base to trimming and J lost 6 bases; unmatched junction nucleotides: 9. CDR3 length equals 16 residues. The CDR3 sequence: CASSLAGTGDLSEQYF. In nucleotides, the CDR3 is TGTGCCAGCAGCTTAGCCGGGACAGGGGACTTGAGCGAGCAGTACTTC. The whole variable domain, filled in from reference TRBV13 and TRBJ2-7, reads AAGVIQSPRHLIKEKRETATLKCYPIPRHDTVYWYQQGPGQDPQFLISFYEKMQSDKGSIPDRFSAQQFSDYHSELNMSSLELGDSALYFCASSLAGTGDLSEQYFGPGTRLTVT.

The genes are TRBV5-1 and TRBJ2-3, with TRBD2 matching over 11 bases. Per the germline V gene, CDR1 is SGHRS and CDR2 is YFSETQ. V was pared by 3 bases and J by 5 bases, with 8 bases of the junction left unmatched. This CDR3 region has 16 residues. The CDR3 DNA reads TGCGCCAGCAGCTCCGGGACTAGCGGATTTGGAGATACGCAGTATTTT. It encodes CASSSGTSGFGDTQYF.

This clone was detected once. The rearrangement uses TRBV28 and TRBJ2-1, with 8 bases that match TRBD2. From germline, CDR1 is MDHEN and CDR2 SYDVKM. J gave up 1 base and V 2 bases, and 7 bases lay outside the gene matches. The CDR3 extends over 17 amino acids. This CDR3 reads CASSLGASGPSYNEQFF. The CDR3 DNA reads TGTGCCAGCAGTTTAGGGGCTAGCGGGCCTTCCTACAATGAGCAGTTCTTC.

The CDR3 DNA is TGTGCCAGCAGTTACTCCCGACAGAACACTGAAGCTTTCTTT. Its protein is CASSYSRQNTEAFF. The chain links TRBV6-5 to TRBJ1-1; D is unresolved. CDR1 and CDR2 (germline): MNHEY, SVGAGI. The V and J ends lost 0 bases and 1 base respectively, with 6 bases between them. This CDR3 comprises 14 residues.

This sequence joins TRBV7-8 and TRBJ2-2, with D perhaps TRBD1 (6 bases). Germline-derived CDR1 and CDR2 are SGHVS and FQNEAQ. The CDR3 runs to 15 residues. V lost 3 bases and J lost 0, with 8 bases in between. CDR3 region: CASSFRGANTGELFF. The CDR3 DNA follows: TGTGCCAGCAGCTTCAGGGGAGCGAACACCGGGGAGCTGTTTTTT.

The CDR3 region is CAIAGTGARNPSYEQYF. The CDR3 DNA is TGTGCCATTGCCGGGACAGGGGCACGGAATCCCTCCTACGAGCAGTACTTC. This chain links TRBV10-3 with TRBJ2-7; 10 positions agree with TRBD1. CDR1 is ENHRY, CDR2 SYGVKD, per germline. V dropped 9 bases and J dropped 0; count of bases not matched to a gene: 14. This CDR3 comprises 17 residues.

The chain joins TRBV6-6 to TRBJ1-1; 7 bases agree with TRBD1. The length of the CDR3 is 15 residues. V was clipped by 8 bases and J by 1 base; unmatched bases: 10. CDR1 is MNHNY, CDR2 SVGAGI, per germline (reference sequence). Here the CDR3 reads CASVRQGVENTEAFF. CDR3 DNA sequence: TGTGCCAGCGTGAGACAGGGAGTGGAGAACACTGAAGCTTTCTTT.

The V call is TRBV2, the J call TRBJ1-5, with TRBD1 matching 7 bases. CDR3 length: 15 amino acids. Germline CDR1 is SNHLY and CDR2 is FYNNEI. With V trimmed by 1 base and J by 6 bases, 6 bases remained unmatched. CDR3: CASSEETGYSQPQHF. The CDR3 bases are TGTGCCAGCAGTGAAGAGACAGGGTACAGTCAGCCCCAGCATTTT.

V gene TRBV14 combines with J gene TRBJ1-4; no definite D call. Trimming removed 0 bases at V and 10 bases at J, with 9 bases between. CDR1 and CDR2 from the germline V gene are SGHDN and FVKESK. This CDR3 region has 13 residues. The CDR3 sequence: CASSQDDSGKLFF. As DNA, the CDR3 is TGTGCCAGCAGCCAAGATGATAGCGGAAAACTGTTTTTT. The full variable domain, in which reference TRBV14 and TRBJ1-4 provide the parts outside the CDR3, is EAGVTQFPSHSVIEKGQTVTLRCDPISGHDNLYWYRRVMGKEIKFLLHFVKESKQDESGMPNNRFLAERTGGTYSTLKVQPAELEDSGVYFCASSQDDSGKLFFGSGTQLSVL.

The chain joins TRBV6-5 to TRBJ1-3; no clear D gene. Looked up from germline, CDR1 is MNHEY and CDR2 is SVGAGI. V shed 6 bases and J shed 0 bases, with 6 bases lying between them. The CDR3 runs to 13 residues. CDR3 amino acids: CASSTSSGNTIYF. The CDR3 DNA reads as TGTGCCAGCAGCACAAGCTCTGGAAACACCATATATTTT.

CDR3 in amino acids: CASSWTGNYGYTF. Written as DNA, the CDR3 is TGTGCCAGCAGCTGGACGGGGAACTATGGCTACACCTTC. The chain employs TRBV7-3 and TRBJ1-2; D is uncertain. CDR1 is SGHTA and CDR2 is FQGTGA in the germline V gene. V dropped 4 bases and J dropped 2 bases, with 8 bases sitting between them. CDR3 length equals 13 residues.

CDR3 protein: CASSPRDRGRLEGYTF. The CDR3 DNA follows: TGTGCCAGCTCACCGAGGGACAGGGGGAGATTAGAGGGCTACACCTTC. The V gene is TRBV18, the J gene TRBJ1-2; 11 nucleotides line up with TRBD1. This CDR3 spans 16 amino acids. Germline CDR1 is KGHSH and CDR2 is LQKENI. V dropped 3 bases and J dropped 8; count of bases not matched to a gene: 11.

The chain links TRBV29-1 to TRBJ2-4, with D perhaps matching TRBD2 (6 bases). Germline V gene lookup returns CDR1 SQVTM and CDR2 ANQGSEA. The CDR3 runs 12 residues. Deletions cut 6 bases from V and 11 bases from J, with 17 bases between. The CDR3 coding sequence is TGCAGCGTCTATGCCGGGACTCCCTTTCAGTACTTC. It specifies CSVYAGTPFQYF.

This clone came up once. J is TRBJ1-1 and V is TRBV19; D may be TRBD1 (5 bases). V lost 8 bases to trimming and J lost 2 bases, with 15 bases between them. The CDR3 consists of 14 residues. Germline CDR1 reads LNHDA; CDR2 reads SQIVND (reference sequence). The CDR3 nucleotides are TGTGCCAGTTCTATCACCGGGGCCAACACTGAAGCTTTCTTT. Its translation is CASSITGANTEAFF.

CDR3 sequence (DNA): TGTGCCAGTAGTCTCCTCCTCTGGACAGGGATTAATAGCAATCAGCCCCAGCATTTT. As protein: CASSLLLWTGINSNQPQHF. The V call is TRBV19, the J call TRBJ1-5; TRBD1 matches at 8 bases. V was clipped by 5 bases and J by 0 bases; unmatched bases: 15. CDR1 and CDR2 from the germline V gene are LNHDA and SQIVND (reference sequence). This CDR3 has 19 amino acids.

The CDR3: CGIGLNTEAFF. The CDR3 nucleotides read TGTGGGATTGGACTAAACACTGAAGCTTTCTTT. The chain employs TRBV6-1 and TRBJ1-1, with D unclear. Germline CDR1 and CDR2: MNHNS and SASEGT. This CDR3 region has 11 residues.

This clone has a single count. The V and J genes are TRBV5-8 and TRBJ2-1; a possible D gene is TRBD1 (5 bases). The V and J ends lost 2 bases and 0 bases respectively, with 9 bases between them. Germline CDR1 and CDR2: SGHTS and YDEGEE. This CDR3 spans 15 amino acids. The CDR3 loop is CASSLGVGSYNEQFF. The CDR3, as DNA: TGTGCCAGCAGCTTAGGGGTTGGCTCCTACAATGAGCAGTTCTTC.

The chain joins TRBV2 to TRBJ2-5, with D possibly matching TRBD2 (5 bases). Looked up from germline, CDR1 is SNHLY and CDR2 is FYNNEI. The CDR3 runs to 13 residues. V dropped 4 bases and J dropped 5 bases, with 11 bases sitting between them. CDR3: CASSGERTETQYF. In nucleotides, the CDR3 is TGTGCCAGCAGTGGGGAGAGAACTGAGACCCAGTACTTC.

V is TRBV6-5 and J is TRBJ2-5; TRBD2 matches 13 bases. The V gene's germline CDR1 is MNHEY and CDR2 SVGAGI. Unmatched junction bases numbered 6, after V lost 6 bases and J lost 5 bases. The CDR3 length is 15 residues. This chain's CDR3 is CASRGLAGDGETQYF. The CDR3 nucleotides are TGTGCCAGCAGAGGACTAGCGGGAGATGGGGAGACCCAGTACTTC.